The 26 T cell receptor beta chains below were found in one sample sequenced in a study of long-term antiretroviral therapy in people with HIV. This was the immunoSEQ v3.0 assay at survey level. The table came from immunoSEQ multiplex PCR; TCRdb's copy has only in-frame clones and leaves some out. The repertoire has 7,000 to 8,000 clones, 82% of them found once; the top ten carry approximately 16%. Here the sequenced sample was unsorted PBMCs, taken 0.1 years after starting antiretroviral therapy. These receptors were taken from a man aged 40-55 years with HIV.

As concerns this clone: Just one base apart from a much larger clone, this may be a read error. CDR3 amino acids: CASSADGANYGYTF. The DNA of the CDR3 is TGTGCCAGCAGCGCGGACGGAGCTAACTATGGCTACACCTTC. The chain links TRBV27 to TRBJ1-2; no clear D. Trimming left V 6 bases short and J 0 bases short, with 11 bases between. In germline, CDR1 is MNHEY, CDR2 SMNVEV (reference sequence). The CDR3 consists of 14 residues.

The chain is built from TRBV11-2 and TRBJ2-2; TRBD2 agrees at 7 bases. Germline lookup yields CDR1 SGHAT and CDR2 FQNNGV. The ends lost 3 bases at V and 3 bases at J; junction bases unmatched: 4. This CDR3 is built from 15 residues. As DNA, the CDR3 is TGTGCCAGCAGCTTTGGACTAGACCACACCGGGGAGCTGTTTTTT. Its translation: CASSFGLDHTGELFF.

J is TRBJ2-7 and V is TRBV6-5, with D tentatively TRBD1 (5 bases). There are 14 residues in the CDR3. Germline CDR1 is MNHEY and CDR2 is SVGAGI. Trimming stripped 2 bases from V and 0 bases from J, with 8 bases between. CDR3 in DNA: TGTGCCAGCAGTTACGACAGATACTCCTACGAGCAGTACTTC. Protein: CASSYDRYSYEQYF.

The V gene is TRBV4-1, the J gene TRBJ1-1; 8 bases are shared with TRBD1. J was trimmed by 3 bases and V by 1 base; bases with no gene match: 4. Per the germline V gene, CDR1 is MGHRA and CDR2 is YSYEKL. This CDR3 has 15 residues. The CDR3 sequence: CASSQAGGSYTEAFF. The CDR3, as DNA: TGCGCCAGCAGCCAAGCAGGGGGCAGTTACACTGAAGCTTTCTTT.

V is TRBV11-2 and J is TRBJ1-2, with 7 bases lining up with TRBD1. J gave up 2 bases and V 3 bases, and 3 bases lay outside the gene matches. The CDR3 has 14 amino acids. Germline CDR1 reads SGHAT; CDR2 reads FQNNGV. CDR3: CASSFSQGNYGYTF. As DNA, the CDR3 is TGTGCCAGCAGCTTTTCACAGGGGAACTATGGCTACACCTTC.

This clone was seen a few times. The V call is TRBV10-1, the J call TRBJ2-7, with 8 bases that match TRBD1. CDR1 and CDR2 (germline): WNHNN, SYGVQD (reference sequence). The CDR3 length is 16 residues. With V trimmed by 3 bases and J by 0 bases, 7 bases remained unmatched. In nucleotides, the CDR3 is TGCGCCAGCAGTGATGTGAGACAGGGGAGCTCCTACGAGCAGTACTTC. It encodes CASSDVRQGSSYEQYF.

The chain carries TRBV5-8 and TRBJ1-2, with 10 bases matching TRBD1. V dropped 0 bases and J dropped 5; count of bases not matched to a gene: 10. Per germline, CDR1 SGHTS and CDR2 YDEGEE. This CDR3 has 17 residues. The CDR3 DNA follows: TGTGCCAGCAGCTTGGATCGTCCACGACAGGGGGCATATGGCTACACCTTC. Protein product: CASSLDRPRQGAYGYTF.

CDR3 amino acids: CASSVDTGGPYEQYF. Here the CDR3 DNA reads TGTGCCAGCAGCGTAGATACAGGGGGCCCTTACGAGCAGTACTTC. The chain employs TRBV9 and TRBJ2-7; the match to TRBD1 covers 9 bases. CDR3 length: 15 residues. Trimming at V came to 0 bases and at J to 4 bases, leaving 5 bases not matched to a gene. Germline CDR1 reads SGDLS; CDR2 reads YYNGEE.

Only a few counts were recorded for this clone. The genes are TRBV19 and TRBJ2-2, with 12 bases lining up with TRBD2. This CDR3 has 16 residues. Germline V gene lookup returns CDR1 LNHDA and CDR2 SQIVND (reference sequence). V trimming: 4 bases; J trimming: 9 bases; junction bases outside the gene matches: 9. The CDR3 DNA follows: TGTGCCAGTAGTAACGGGCTAGCGGGGGGGCTAAGGGAGCTGTTTTTT. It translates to CASSNGLAGGLRELFF.

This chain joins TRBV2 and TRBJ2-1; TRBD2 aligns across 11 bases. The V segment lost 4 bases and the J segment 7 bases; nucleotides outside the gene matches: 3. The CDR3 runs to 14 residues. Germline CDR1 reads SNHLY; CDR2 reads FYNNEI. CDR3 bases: TGTGCCAGCAGTGGAGCTAGCGGGGGGAATGAGCAGTTCTTC. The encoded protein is CASSGASGGNEQFF.

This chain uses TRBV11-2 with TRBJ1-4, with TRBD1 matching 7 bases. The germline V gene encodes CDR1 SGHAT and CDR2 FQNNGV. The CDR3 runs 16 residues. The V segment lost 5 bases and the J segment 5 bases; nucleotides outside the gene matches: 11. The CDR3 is CASSPHGGGGNEKLFF. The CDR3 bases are TGTGCCAGCAGCCCTCACGGCGGAGGGGGCAATGAAAAACTGTTTTTT. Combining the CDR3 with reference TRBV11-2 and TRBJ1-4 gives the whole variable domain EAGVAQSPRYKIIEKRQSVAFWCNPISGHATLYWYQQILGQGPKLLIQFQNNGVVDDSQLPKDRFSAERLKGVDSTLKIQPAKLEDSAVYLCASSPHGGGGNEKLFFGSGTQLSVL.

The CDR3 here is CASSEGRSTEAFF. The CDR3 nucleotides read TGTGCCAGCAGTGAAGGCAGGTCCACTGAAGCTTTCTTT. The chain uses TRBV6-1 and TRBJ1-1; D not resolved. CDR1 is MNHNS, CDR2 SASEGT, per germline. CDR3 size: 13 residues. V was clipped by 1 base and J by 4 bases, with 7 bases between them.

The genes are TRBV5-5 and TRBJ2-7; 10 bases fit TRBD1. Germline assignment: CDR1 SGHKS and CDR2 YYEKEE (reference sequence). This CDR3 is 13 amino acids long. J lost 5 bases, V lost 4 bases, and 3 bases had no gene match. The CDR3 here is CASSLDRGNEQYF. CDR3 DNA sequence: TGTGCCAGCAGCCTGGACAGGGGGAACGAGCAGTACTTC.

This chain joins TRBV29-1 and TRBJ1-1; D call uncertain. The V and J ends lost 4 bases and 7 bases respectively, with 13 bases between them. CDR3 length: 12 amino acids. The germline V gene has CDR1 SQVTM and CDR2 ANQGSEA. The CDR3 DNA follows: TGCAGCGTTGCCAGCACTAAAATTGAAGCTTTCTTT. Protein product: CSVASTKIEAFF. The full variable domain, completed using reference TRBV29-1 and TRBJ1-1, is SAVISQKPSRDICQRGTSLTIQCQVDSQVTMMFWYRQQPGQSLTLIATANQGSEATYESGFVIDKFPISRPNLTFSTLTVSNMSPEDSSIYLCSVASTKIEAFFGQGTRLTVV.

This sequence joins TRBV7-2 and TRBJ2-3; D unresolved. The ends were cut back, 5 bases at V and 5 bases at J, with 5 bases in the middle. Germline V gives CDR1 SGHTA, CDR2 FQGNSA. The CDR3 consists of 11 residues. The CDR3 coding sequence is TGTGCCAGCAGCATCGAAGATACGCAGTATTTT. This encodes CASSIEDTQYF.

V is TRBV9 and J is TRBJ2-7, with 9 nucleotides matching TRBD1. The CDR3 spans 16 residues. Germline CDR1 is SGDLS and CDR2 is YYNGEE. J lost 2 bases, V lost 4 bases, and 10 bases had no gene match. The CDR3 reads CASSPRGDRATYEQYF. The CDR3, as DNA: TGTGCCAGCAGCCCCCGGGGGGACAGGGCGACCTACGAGCAGTACTTC.

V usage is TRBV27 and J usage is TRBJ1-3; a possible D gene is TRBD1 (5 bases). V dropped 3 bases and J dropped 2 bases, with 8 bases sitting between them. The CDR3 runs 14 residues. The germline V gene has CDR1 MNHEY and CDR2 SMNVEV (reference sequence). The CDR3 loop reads CASSFQGTGNTIYF. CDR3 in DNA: TGTGCCAGCAGTTTTCAGGGAACTGGAAACACCATATATTTT.

The chain's CDR3 is CASSGGQGKGYGYTF. CDR3 bases: TGTGCCAGCAGTGGAGGACAGGGGAAAGGCTATGGCTACACCTTC. This chain connects TRBV2 to TRBJ1-2; 9 nucleotides align to TRBD1. The CDR3 loop spans 15 amino acids. V shed 4 bases, J shed 4 bases, and the junction held 7 bases outside the gene matches. The germline V gene encodes CDR1 SNHLY and CDR2 FYNNEI.

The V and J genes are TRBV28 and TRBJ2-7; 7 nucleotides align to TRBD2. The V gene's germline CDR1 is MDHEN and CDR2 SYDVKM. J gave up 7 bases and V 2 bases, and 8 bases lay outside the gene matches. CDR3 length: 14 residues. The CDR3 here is CASSLRLAVLEQYF. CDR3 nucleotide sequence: TGTGCCAGCAGTTTAAGACTAGCAGTTCTAGAGCAGTACTTC.

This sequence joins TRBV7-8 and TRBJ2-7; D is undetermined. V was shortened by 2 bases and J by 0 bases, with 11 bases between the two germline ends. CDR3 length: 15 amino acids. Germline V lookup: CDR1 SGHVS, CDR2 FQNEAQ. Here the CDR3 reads CASSLYVGTSYEQYF. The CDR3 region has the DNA TGTGCCAGCAGCTTATACGTGGGCACCTCCTACGAGCAGTACTTC.

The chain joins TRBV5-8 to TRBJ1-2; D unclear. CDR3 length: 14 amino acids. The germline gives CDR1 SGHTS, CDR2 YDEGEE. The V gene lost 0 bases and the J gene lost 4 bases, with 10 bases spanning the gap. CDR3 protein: CASSLGQGPYGYTF. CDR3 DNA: TGTGCCAGCAGCTTGGGGCAAGGACCCTATGGCTACACCTTC.

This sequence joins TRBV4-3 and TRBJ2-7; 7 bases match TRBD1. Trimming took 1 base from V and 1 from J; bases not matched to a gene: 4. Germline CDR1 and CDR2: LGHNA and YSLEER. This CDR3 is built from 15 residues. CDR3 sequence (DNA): TGCGCCAGCAGCCAAGCCCGACAGGGATCCTACGAGCAGTACTTC. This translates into CASSQARQGSYEQYF.

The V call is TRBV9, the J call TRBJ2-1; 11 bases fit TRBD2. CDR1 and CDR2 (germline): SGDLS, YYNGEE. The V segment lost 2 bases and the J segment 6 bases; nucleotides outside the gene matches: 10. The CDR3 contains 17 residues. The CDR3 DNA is TGTGCCAGCAGCGTCGGAGGTAGCGGGGGGGCTGGCAATGAGCAGTTCTTC. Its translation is CASSVGGSGGAGNEQFF.

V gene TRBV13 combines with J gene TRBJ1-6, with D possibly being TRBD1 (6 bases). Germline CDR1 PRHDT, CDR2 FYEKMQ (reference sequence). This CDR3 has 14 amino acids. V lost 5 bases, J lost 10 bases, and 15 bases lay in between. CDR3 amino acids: CASSARDTTSPLHF. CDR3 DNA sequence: TGTGCCAGCAGCGCGCGGGACACCACCTCACCCCTCCACTTT.

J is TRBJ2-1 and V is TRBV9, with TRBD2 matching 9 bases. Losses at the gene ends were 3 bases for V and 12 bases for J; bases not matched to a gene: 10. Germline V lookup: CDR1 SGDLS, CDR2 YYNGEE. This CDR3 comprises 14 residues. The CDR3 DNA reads TGTGCCAGCAGCGCCCAGGATAGCGGGGGTACGCAGTTCTTC. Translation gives CASSAQDSGGTQFF.

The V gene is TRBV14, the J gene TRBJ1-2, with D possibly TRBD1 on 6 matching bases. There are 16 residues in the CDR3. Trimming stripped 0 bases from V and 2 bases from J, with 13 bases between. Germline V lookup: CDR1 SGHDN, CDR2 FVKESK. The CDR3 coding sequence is TGTGCCAGCAGCCAAGAAGCACGGACAGACAACTATGGCTACACCTTC. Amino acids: CASSQEARTDNYGYTF.